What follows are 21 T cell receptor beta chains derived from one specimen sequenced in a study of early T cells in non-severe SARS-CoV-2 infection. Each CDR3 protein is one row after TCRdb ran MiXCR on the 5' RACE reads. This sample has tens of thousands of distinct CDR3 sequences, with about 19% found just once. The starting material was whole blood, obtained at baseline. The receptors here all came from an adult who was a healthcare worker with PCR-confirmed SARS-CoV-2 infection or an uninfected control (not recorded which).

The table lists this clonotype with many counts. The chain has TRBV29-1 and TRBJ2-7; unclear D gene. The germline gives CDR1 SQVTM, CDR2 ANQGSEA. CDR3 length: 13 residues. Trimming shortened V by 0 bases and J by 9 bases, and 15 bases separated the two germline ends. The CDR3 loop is CSVEDPLQLGQYF. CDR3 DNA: TGCAGCGTTGAAGATCCCCTGCAACTGGGGCAGTACTTC.

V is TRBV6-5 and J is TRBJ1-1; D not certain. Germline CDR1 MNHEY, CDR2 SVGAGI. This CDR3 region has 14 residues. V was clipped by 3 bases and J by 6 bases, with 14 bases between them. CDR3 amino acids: CASSYSISGPEAFF. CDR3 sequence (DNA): TGTGCCAGCAGTTATTCCATTTCGGGTCCTGAAGCTTTCTTT.

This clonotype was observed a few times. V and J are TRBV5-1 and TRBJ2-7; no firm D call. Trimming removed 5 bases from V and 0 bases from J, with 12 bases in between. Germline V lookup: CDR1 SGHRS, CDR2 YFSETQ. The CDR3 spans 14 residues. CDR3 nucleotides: TGCGCCAGCAGGGAAGACGGTTTCTCCTACGAGCAGTACTTC. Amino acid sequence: CASREDGFSYEQYF.

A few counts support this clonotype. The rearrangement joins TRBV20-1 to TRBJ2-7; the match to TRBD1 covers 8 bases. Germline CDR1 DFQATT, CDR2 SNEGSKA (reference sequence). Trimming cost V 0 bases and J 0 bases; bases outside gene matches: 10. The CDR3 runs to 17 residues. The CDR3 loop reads CSARDLRGTGTSYEQYF. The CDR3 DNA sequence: TGCAGTGCTAGAGATTTACGGGGGACAGGTACCTCCTACGAGCAGTACTTC.

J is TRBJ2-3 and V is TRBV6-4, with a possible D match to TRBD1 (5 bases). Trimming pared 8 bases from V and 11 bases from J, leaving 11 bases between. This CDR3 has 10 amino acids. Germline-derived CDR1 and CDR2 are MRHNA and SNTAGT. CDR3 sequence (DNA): TGTGCCAGCGACGCACAGGAGCAGTATTTT. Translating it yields CASDAQEQYF.

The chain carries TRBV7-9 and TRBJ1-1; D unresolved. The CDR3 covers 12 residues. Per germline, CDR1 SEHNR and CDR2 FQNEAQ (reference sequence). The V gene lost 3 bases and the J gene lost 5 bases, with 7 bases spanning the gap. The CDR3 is CASSFLETEAFF. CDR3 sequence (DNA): TGTGCCAGCAGCTTCCTAGAGACTGAAGCTTTCTTT.

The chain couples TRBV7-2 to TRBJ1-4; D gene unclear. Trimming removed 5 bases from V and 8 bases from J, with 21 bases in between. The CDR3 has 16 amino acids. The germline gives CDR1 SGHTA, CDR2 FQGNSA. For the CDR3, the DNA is TGTGCCAGCAGCAATCGCGCACGGAACGTCCGAGAAAAACTGTTTTTT. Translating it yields CASSNRARNVREKLFF.

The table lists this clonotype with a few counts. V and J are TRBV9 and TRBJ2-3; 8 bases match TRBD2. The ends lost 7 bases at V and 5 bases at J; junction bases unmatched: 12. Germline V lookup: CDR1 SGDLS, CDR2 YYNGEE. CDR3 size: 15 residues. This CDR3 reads CASSAGAGDRDTQYF. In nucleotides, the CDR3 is TGTGCCAGCTCGGCGGGAGCGGGGGATCGAGATACGCAGTATTTT.

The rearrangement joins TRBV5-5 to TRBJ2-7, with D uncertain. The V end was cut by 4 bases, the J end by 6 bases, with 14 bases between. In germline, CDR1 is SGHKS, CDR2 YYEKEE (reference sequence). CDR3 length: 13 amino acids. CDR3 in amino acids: CASSNTLLGEQYF. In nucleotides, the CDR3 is TGTGCCAGCAGCAATACCCTACTGGGCGAGCAGTACTTC.

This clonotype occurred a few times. The CDR3 loop is CATSDSGGSEAFF. CDR3 nucleotide sequence: TGTGCCACCAGTGATTCTGGGGGAAGTGAAGCTTTCTTT. The J gene is TRBJ1-1, the V gene TRBV24-1; weak D call: TRBD1 (5 bases). The germline CDR1 and CDR2 sequences are KGHDR and SFDVKD. V was trimmed by 2 bases and J by 7 bases, leaving 10 bases between them. CDR3 length equals 13 residues.

The CDR3, as DNA: TGTGCCAGCTCCCTTCGCTCCTATAATTCACCCCTCCACTTT. Residues: CASSLRSYNSPLHF. The V call is TRBV13, the J call TRBJ1-6; D is ambiguous. The germline gives CDR1 PRHDT, CDR2 FYEKMQ (reference sequence). This CDR3 comprises 14 residues. Between the trimmed V and J ends, which lost 8 bases and 0 bases, there was a span of 8 bases.

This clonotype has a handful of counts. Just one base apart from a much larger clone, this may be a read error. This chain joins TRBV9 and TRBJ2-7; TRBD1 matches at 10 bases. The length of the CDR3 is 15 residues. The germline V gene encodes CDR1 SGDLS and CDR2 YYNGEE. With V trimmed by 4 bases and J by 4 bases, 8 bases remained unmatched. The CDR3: CASSPAGTGEYEQYF. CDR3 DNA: TGTGCCAGCAGCCCCGCCGGGACAGGGGAGTACGAGCAGTACTTC.

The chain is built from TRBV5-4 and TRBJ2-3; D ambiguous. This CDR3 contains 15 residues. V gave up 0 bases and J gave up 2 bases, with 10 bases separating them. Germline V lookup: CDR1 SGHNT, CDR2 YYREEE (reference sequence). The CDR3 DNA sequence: TGTGCCAGCAGCTTGGATCAATCCCTCACAGATACGCAGTATTTT. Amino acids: CASSLDQSLTDTQYF.

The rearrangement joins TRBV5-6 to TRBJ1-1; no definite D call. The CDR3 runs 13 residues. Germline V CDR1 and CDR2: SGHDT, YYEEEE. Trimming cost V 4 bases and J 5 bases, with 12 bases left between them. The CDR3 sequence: CASSLGMWTEAFF. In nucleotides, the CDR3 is TGTGCCAGCAGCCTGGGTATGTGGACTGAAGCTTTCTTT.

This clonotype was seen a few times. The CDR3 coding sequence is TGTGCCAGCAGCTTAGTAGTAGACACAGATACGCAGTATTTT. Residues: CASSLVVDTDTQYF. The chain couples TRBV7-9 to TRBJ2-3; D unresolved. Trimming removed 1 base at V and 2 bases at J, with 7 bases between. Germline CDR1 and CDR2: SEHNR and FQNEAQ (reference sequence). The CDR3 covers 14 residues.

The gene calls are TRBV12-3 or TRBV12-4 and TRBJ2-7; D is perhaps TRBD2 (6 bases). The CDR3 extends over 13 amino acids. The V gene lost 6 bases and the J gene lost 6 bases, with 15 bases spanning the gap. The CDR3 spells CASSLGGAAEQYF. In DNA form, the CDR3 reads TGTGCCAGCAGCCTCGGCGGGGCAGCCGAGCAGTACTTC.

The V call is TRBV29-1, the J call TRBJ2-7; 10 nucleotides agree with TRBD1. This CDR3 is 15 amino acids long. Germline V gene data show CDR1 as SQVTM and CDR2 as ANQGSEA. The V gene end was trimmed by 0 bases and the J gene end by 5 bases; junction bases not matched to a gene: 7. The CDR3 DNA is TGCAGCGTTGAAGATTGGGGACAGGGGTCCCACGAGCAGTACTTC. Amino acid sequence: CSVEDWGQGSHEQYF.

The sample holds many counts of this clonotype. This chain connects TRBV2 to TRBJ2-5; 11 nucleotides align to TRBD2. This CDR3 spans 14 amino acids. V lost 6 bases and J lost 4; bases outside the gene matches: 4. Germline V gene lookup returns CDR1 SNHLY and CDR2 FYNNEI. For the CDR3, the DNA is TGTGCCAGCAGAGACCTAGCGGGAGGAGAGACCCAGTACTTC. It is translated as CASRDLAGGETQYF.

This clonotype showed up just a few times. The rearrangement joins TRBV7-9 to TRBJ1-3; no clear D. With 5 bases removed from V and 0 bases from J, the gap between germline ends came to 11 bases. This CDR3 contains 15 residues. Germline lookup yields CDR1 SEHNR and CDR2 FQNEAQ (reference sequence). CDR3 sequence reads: CASSDEVSSGNTIYF. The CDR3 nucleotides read TGTGCCAGCAGCGACGAGGTCAGCTCTGGAAACACCATATATTTT.

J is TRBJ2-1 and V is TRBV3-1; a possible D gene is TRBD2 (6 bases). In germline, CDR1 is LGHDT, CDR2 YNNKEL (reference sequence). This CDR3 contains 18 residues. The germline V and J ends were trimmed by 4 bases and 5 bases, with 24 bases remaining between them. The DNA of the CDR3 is TGTGCCAGCAGCCCCCTAATAGACTGGCGAGGGAGGCACAATGAGCAGTTCTTC. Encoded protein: CASSPLIDWRGRHNEQFF.

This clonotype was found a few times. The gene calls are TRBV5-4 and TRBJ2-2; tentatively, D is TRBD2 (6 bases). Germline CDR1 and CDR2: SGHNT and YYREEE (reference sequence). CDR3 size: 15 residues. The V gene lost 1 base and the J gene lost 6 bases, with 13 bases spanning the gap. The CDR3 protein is CASSLTELAAGELFF. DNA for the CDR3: TGTGCCAGCAGCTTGACGGAACTAGCCGCCGGGGAGCTGTTTTTT. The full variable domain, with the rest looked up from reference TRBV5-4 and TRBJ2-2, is ETGVTQSPTHLIKTRGQQVTLRCSSQSGHNTVSWYQQALGQGPQFIFQYYREEENGRGNFPPRFSGLQFPNYSSELNVNALELDDSALYLCASSLTELAAGELFFGEGSRLTVL.